The entry below gives a single T cell receptor (beta chain) sequence along with its context. Its antigen is undetermined. Naive CD8 cells lacked CD45RO, underwent positive selection for CCR7 and left out terminally differentiated effector memory CD45RA+ cells. The data originate from a study of shared clonotypes between healthy human individuals. Looking at the study overall: The donor pool was made up of two women and a few men aged 18 to 49. Each donor's CD4 naive and CD4 memory cells filled three plates apiece, CD8 naive two, and CD8 memory one. Study findings and constraints: Unshared clonotypes carried lower generation probabilities than those common to all four donors.

CDR3 length: 13 residues. Germline loops: CDR1 GTSNPN, CDR2 SVGIG (reference sequence). How the authors handled the data: Filtering of immunoSEQ junctional sequences could not match full-length read filtering. Assay used: immunoSEQ multiplex PCR; TCRdb lists only in-frame clones, some missing. V and J calls and clone size are those listed in that table; D and trimming were worked out from the DNA. The sample shows some 2 million clones, approximately 94% of them seen only once. The sample taken for sequencing was naive CD8+ T cells sorted from blood. V gene TRBV30 combines with J gene TRBJ2-2, with D possibly called TRBD1 or TRBD2 (6 bases each). The TCR sequence derives from a man aged 18 to 29 in good health. CDR3 amino acids: CSLFPGAGGELFF. The CDR3 region has the DNA TGTTCACTCTTCCCGGGGGCCGGCGGGGAGCTGTTTTTT.